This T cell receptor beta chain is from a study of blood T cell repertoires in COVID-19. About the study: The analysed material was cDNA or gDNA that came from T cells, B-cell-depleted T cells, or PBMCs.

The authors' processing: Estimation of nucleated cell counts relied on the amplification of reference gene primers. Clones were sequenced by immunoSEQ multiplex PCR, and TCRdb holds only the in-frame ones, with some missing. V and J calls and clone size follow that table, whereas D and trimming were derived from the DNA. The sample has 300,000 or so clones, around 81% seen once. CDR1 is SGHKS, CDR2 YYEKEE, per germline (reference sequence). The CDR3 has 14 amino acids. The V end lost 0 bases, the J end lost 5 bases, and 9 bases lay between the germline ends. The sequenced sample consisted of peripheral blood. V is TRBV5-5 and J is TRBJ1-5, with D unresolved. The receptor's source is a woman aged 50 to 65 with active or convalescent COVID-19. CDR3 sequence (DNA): TGTGCCAGCAGCTTGGACGACACCTATCAGCCCCAGCATTTT. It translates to CASSLDDTYQPQHF.